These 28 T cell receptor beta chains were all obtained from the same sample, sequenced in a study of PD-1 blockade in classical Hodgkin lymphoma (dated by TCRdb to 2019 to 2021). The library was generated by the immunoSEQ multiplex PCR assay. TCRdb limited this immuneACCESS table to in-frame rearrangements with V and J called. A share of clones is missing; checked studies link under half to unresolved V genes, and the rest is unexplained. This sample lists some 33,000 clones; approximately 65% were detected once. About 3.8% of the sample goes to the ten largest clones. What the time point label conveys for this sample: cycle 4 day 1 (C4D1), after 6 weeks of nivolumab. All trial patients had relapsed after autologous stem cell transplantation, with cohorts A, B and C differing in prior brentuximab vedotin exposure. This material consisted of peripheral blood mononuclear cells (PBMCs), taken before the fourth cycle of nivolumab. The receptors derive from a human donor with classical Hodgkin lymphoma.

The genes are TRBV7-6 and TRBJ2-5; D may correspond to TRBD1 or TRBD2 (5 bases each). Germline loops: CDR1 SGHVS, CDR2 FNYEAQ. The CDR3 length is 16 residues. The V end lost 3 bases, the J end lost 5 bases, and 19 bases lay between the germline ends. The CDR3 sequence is CASSFGTVTEKETQYF. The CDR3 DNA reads TGTGCCAGCAGCTTCGGGACCGTGACAGAGAAGGAGACCCAGTACTTC.

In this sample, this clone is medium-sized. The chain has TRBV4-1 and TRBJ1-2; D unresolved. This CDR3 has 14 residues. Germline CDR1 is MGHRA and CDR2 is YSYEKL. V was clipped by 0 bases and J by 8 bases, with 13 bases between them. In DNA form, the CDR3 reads TGCGCCAGCAGCCAAGATCGGATGACGGGGGGCTACACCTTC. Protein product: CASSQDRMTGGYTF.

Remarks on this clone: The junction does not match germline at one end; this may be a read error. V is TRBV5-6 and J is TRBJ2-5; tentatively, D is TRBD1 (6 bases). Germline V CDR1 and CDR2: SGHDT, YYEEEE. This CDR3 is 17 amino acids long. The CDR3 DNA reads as TGTGCCAGCAGCTTGTCCCCCTGGGGAACGGGACAAGAGGCCCAGTACTTC. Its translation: CASSLSPWGTGQEAQYF.

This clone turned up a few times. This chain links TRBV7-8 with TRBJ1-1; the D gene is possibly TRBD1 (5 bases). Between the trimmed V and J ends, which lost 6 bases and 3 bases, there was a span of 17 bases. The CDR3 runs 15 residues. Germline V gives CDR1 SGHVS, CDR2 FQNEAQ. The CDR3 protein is CASSGGVRTHTEAFF. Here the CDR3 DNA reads TGTGCCAGCAGTGGGGGGGTCAGAACGCACACTGAAGCTTTCTTT.

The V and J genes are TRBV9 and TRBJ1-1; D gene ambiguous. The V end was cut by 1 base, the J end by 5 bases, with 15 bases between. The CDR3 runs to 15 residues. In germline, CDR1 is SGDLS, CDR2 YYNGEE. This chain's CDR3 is CASSVSGGGWTEAFF. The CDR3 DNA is TGTGCCAGCAGCGTATCGGGAGGCGGTTGGACTGAAGCTTTCTTT.

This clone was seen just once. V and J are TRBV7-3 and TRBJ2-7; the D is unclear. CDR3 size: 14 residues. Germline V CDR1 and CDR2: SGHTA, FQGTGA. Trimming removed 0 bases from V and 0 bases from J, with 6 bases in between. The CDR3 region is CASSLTGGSYEQYF. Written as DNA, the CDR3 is TGTGCCAGCAGCTTAACGGGTGGCTCCTACGAGCAGTACTTC.

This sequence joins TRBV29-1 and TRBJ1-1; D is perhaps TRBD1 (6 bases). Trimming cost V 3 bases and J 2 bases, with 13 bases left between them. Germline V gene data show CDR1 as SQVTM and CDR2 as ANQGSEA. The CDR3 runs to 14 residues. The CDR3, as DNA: TGCAGCGTTGAGAGTCTGGACAGAAACACTGAAGCTTTCTTT. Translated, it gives CSVESLDRNTEAFF.

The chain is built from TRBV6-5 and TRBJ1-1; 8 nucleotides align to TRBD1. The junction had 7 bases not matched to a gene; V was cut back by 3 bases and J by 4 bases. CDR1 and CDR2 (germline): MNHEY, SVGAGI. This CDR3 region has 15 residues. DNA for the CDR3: TGTGCCAGCAGTTATCTACAGGGGGTGAGCACTGAAGCTTTCTTT. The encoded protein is CASSYLQGVSTEAFF.

For the CDR3, the DNA is TGTGCCAGCAGCTTACCCCTAGCGGGGAAGTCCTACGAGCAGTACTTC. Translation: CASSLPLAGKSYEQYF. The chain has TRBV7-9 and TRBJ2-7; 9 bases map to TRBD2. From germline, CDR1 is SEHNR and CDR2 FQNEAQ (reference sequence). The V gene end was trimmed by 2 bases and the J gene end by 1 base; junction bases not matched to a gene: 6. The CDR3 covers 16 residues.

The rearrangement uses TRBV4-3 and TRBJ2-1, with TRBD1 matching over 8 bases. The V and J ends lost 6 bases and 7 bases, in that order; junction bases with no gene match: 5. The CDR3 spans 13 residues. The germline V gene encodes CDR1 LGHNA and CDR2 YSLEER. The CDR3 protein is CASSHRGRNEQFF. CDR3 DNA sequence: TGCGCCAGCAGTCACAGGGGGAGGAATGAGCAGTTCTTC.

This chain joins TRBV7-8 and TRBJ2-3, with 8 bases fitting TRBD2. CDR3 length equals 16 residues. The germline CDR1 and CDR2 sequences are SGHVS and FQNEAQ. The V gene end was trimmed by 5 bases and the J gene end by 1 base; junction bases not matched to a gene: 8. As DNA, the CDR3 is TGTGCCAGCAGCCCAGGGGCGGGGGGTCGCACAGATACGCAGTATTTT. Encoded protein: CASSPGAGGRTDTQYF.

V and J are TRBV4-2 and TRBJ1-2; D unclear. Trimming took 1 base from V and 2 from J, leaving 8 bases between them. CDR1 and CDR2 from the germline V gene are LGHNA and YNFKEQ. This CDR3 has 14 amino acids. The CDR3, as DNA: TGTGCCAGCAGCCAAGTTGGGGAGAACTATGGCTACACCTTC. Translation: CASSQVGENYGYTF.

The CDR3 here is CASSLPGALHYGYTF. The CDR3 DNA sequence: TGTGCCAGCAGCCTCCCTGGGGCGCTTCACTATGGCTACACCTTC. The chain joins TRBV7-9 to TRBJ1-2; D is possibly TRBD1 (5 bases). V was pared by 5 bases and J by 3 bases, with 16 bases between. The CDR3 runs 15 residues. CDR1 is SEHNR and CDR2 is FQNEAQ in the germline V gene (reference sequence).

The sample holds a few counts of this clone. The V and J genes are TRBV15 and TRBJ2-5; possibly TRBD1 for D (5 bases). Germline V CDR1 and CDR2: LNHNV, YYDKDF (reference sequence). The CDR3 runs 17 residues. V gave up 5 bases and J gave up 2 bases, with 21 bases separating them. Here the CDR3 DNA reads TGTGCCACCAGCTTTCCCGCCGTGTTAGGGGTACAAGAGACCCAGTACTTC. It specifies CATSFPAVLGVQETQYF.

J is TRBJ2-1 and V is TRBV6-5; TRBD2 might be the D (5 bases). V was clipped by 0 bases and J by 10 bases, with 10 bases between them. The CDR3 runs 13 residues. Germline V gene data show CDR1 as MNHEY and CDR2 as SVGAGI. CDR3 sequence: CASSYSDRGEQFF. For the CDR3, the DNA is TGTGCCAGCAGTTACTCGGACCGAGGGGAGCAGTTCTTC.

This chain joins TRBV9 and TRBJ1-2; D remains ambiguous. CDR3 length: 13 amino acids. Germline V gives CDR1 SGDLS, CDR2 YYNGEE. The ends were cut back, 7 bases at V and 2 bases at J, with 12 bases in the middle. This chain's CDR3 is CASGKDGNYGYTF. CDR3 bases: TGTGCCAGCGGGAAGGACGGAAACTATGGCTACACCTTC.

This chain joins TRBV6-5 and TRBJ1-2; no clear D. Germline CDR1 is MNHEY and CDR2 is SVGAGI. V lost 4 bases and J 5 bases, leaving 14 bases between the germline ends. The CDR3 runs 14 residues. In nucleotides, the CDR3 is TGTGCCAGCAGTTCTGACTTGGTAGGGTATGGCTACACCTTC. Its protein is CASSSDLVGYGYTF.

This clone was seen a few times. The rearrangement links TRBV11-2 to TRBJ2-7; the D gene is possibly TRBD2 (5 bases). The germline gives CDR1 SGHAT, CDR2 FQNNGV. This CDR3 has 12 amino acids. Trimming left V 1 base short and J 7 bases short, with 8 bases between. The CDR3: CASSLGLAEQYF. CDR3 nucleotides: TGTGCCAGCAGCTTAGGGCTAGCTGAGCAGTACTTC.

CDR3 protein: CARSRGTNQPQHF. CDR3 nucleotide sequence: TGTGCCAGGAGCAGGGGAACCAATCAGCCCCAGCATTTT. The chain uses TRBV2 and TRBJ1-5; possibly TRBD1 for D (6 bases). The CDR3 contains 13 residues. V was cut by 9 bases and J by 3 bases, with 12 bases left in between. The germline CDR1 and CDR2 sequences are SNHLY and FYNNEI.

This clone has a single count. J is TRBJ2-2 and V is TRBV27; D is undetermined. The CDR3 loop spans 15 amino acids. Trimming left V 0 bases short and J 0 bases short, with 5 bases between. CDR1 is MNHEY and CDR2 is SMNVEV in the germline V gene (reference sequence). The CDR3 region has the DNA TGTGCCAGCAGTTTATCGATTCCGAACACCGGGGAGCTGTTTTTT. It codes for CASSLSIPNTGELFF.

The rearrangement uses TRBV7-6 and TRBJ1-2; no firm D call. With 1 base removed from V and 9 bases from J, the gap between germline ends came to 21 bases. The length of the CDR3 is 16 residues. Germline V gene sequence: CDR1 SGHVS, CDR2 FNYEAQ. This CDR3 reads CASSLGPDPGVNSYTF. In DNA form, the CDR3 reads TGTGCCAGCAGCTTAGGGCCCGACCCAGGAGTGAATAGCTACACCTTC.

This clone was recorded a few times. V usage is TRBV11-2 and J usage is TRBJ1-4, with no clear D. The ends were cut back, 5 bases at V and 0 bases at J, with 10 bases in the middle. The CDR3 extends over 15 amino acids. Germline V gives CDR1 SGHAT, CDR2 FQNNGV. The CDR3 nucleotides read TGTGCCAGCAGCGATGAGAGATCAACTAATGAAAAACTGTTTTTT. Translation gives CASSDERSTNEKLFF. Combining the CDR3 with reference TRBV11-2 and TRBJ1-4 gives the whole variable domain EAGVAQSPRYKIIEKRQSVAFWCNPISGHATLYWYQQILGQGPKLLIQFQNNGVVDDSQLPKDRFSAERLKGVDSTLKIQPAKLEDSAVYLCASSDERSTNEKLFFGSGTQLSVL.

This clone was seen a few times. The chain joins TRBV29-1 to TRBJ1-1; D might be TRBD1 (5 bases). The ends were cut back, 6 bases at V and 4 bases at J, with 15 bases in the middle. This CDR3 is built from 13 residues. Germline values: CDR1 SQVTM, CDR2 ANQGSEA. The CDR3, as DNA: TGCAGCGTCCGAGACATGGGGGGCACTGAAGCTTTCTTT. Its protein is CSVRDMGGTEAFF.

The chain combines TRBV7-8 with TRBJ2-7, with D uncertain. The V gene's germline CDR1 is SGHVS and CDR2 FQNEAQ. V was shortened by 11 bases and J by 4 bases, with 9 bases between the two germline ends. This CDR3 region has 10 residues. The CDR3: CASGGYEQYF. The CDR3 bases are TGTGCCTCCGGCGGTTACGAGCAGTACTTC. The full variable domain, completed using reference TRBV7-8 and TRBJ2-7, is GAGVSQSPRYKVAKRGQDVALRCDPISGHVSLFWYQQALGQGPEFLTYFQNEAQLDKSGLPSDRFFAERPEGSVSTLKIQRTQQEDSAVYLCASGGYEQYFGPGTRLTVT.

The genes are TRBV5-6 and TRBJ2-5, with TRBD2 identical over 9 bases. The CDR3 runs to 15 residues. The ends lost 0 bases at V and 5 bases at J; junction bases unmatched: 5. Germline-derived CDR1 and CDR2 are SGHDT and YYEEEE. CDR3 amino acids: CASSLEGTSRETQYF. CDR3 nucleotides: TGTGCCAGCAGCTTGGAAGGGACTAGCCGGGAGACCCAGTACTTC.

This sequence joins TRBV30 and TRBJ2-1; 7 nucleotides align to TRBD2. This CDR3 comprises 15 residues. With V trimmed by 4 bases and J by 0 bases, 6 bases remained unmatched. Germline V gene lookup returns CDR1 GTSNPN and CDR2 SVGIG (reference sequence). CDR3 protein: CAWIAGGSSYNEQFF. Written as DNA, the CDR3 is TGTGCCTGGATCGCCGGCGGGAGCTCCTACAATGAGCAGTTCTTC.

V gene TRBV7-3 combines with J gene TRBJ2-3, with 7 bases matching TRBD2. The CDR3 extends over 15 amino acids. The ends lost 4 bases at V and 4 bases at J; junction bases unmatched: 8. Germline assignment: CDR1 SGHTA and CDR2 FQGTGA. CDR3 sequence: CASSSLGGRSDTQYF. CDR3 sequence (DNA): TGTGCCAGCAGCTCCTTGGGCGGGAGATCAGATACGCAGTATTTT.

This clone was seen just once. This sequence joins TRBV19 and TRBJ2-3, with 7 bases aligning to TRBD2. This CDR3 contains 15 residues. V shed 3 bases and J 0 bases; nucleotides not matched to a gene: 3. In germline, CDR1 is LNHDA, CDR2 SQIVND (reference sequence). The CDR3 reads CASSIGGFSTDTQYF. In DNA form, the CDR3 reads TGTGCCAGTAGTATCGGGGGGTTCAGCACAGATACGCAGTATTTT.